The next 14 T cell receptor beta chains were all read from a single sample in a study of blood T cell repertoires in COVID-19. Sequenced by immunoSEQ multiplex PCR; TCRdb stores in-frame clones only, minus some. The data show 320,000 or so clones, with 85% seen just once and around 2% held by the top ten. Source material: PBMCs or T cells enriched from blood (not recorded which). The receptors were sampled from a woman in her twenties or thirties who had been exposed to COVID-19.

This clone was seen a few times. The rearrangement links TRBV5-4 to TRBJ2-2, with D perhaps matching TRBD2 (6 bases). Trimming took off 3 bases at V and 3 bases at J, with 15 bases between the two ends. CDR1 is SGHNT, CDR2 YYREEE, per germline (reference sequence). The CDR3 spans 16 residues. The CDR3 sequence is CASSSNRWRDTGELFF. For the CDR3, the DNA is TGTGCCAGCAGCTCGAACCGATGGAGGGACACCGGGGAGCTGTTTTTT.

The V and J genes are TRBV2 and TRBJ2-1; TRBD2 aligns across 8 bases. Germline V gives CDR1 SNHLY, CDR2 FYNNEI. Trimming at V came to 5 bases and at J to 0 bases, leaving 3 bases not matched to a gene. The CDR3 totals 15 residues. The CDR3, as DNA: TGTGCCAGCAGTTACACTAGCGGCTCCTACAATGAGCAGTTCTTC. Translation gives CASSYTSGSYNEQFF.

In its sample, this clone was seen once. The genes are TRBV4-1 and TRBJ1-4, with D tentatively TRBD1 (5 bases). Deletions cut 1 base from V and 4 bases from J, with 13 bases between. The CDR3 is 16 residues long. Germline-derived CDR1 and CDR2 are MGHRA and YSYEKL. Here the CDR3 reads CASSQGGDGVNEKLFF. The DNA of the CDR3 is TGCGCCAGCAGCCAAGGGGGGGACGGCGTTAATGAAAAACTGTTTTTT.

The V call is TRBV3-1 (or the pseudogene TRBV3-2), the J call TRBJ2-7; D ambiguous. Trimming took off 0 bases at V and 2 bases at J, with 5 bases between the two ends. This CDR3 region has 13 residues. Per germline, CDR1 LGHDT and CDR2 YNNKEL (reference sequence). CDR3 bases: TGTGCCAGCAGCCAAGAATGGCCCTACGAGCAGTACTTC. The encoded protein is CASSQEWPYEQYF.

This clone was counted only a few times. Here the CDR3 DNA reads TGTGCCAGCCGGGAACAGGGGGCAAGCTCTGAAGCTTTCTTT. Protein sequence: CASREQGASSEAFF. This rearrangement joins TRBV28 to TRBJ1-1, with TRBD1 matching over 9 bases. CDR3 size: 14 residues. The germline V gene has CDR1 MDHEN and CDR2 SYDVKM. The V gene end was trimmed by 8 bases and the J gene end by 6 bases; junction bases not matched to a gene: 10.

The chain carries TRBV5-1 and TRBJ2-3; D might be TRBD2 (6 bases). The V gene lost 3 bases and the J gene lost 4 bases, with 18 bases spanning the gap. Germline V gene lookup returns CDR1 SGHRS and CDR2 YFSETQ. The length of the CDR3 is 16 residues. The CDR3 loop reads CASSWETRMGADTQYF. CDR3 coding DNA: TGCGCCAGCAGCTGGGAGACTAGAATGGGGGCAGATACGCAGTATTTT.

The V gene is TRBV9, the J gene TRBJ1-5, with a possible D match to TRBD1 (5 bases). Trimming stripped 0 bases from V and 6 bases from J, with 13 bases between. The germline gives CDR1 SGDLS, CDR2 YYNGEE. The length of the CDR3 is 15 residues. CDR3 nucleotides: TGTGCCAGCAGCGTAGATTCGGGGGAGGGTCAGCCCCAGCATTTT. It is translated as CASSVDSGEGQPQHF.

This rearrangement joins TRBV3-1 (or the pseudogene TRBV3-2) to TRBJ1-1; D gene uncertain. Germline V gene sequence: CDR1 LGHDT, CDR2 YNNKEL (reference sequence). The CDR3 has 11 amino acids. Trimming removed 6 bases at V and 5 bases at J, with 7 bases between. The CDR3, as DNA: TGTGCCAGCAGTAGGAGGACTGAAGCTTTCTTT. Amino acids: CASSRRTEAFF.

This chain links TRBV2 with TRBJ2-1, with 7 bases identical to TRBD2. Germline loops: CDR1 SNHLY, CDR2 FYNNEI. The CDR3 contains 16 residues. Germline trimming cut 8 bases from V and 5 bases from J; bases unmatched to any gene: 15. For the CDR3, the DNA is TGTGCCAGCGTGGGATTCCGGGGAGGGAGGGACAATGAGCAGTTCTTC. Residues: CASVGFRGGRDNEQFF.

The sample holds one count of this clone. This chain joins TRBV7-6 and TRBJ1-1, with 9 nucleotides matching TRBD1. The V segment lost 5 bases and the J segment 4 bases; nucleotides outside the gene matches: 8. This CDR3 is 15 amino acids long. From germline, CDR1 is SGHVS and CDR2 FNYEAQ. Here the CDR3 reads CASSPGQGRVTEAFF. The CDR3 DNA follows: TGTGCCAGCAGCCCTGGACAGGGGCGGGTCACTGAAGCTTTCTTT.

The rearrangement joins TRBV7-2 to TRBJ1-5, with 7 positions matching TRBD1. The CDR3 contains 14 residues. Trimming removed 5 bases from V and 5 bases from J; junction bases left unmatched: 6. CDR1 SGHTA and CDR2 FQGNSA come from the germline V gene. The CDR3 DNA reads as TGTGCCAGCAGCGCACGACAGGGAGATCAGCCCCAGCATTTT. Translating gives CASSARQGDQPQHF.

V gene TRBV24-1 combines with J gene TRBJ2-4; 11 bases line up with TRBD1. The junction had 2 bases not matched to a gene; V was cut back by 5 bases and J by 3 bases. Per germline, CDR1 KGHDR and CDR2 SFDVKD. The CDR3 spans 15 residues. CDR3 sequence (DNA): TGTGCCACCAGTGGGGGACAGGGGGACAAAAACATTCAGTACTTC. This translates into CATSGGQGDKNIQYF.

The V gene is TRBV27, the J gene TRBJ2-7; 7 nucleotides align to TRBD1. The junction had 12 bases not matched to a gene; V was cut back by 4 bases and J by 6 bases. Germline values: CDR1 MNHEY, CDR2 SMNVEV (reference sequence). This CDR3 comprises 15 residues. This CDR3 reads CASSSSRQGGFEQYF. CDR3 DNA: TGTGCCAGCAGTTCCAGTAGACAGGGCGGATTCGAGCAGTACTTC.

The CDR3 DNA reads TGTGCCAGCAGCTTGGAGCCTACTGAGACCCAGTACTTC. It encodes CASSLEPTETQYF. The chain uses TRBV5-4 and TRBJ2-5, with D hard to call. Germline lookup yields CDR1 SGHNT and CDR2 YYREEE (reference sequence). The length of the CDR3 is 13 residues. V was trimmed by 0 bases and J by 5 bases, leaving 8 bases between them. Looking up the rest from reference TRBV5-4 and TRBJ2-5 gives the full variable domain: ETGVTQSPTHLIKTRGQQVTLRCSSQSGHNTVSWYQQALGQGPQFIFQYYREEENGRGNFPPRFSGLQFPNYSSELNVNALELDDSALYLCASSLEPTETQYFGPGTRLLVL.